This T cell receptor beta chain was sequenced during a study of blood T cell repertoires in COVID-19. Study-level background: Acute and convalescent COVID-19 samples came from the United States, Italy and Spain. Nucleic acid was either cDNA or gDNA, and it came from T cells, B-cell-depleted T cells, or PBMCs.

Source study methods: Amplification from reference gene primers served as the basis for estimated nucleated cell counts. Assay: immunoSEQ multiplex PCR; the TCRdb copy retains only in-frame clones and omits some. That table furnishes V, J and clone size, whereas the DNA furnished D and trimming. The table has 150,000 to 200,000 clones, around 80% seen once. Cohorts were determined from participant-reported clinical history. The sample was PBMCs or T cells enriched from blood (not recorded which). The TCR was taken from a woman aged 45-65 years with acute COVID-19.

CDR3 sequence: CASSVGGANEKLFF. CDR3 nucleotide sequence: TGTGCCAGCAGTGTCGGTGGGGCCAATGAAAAACTGTTTTTT. The rearrangement uses TRBV2 and TRBJ1-4; weak D call: TRBD1 (5 bases). This CDR3 is 14 amino acids long. The germline gives CDR1 SNHLY, CDR2 FYNNEI. The V gene lost 4 bases and the J gene lost 5 bases, with 11 bases spanning the gap.